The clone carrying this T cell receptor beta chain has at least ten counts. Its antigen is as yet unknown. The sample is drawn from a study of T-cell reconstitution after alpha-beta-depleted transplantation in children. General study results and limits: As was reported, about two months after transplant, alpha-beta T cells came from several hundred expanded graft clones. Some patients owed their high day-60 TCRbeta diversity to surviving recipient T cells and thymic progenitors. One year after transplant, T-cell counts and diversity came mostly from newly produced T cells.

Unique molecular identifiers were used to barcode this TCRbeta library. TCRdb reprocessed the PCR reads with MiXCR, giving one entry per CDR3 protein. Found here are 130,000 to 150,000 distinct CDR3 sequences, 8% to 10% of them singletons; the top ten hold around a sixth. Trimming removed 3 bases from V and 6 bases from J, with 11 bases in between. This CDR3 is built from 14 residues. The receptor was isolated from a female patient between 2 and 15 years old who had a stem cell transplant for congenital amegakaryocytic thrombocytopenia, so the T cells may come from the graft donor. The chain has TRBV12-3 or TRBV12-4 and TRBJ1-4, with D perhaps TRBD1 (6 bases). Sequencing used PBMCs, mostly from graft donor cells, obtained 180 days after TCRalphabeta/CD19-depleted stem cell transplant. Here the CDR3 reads CASSLRDKDEKLFF. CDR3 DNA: TGTGCCAGCAGTTTGAGGGACAAGGATGAAAAACTGTTTTTT.